The rows below give T cell receptor beta chains drawn from one sample of a study of blood T cells in healthy people across ages. Via MiXCR, TCRdb re-called the 5' RACE reads, giving one row per CDR3 protein. The top ten clones hold roughly 14% of a sample with about 700,000 distinct CDR3 sequences, roughly 32% of them seen once. The sample was blood. The receptors shown here come from a woman older than 75 in good health. Each CDR3 is given with its conserved first and last residue. The D gene is left open where the match is weak. Not all rows give a size; the values are once, few, many and, for expanded clones, a class.

clone_size,j_call,d_call,v_call,cdr3_nt,cdr3_aa
few,TRBJ1-1,NA,TRBV5-6,TGTGCCAGCAGCTTCGGGTTCGACACTGAAGCTTTCTTT,CASSFGFDTEAFF
NA,TRBJ2-1,TRBD2,TRBV10-3,TGTGCCATCAGTGAGCCGGGACTAGCGGGTGGCGACGAGCAGTTCTTC,CAISEPGLAGGDEQFF
many,TRBJ1-2,NA,TRBV5-1,TGCGCCAGCAGTGAAGGGCGCCGAACGACGAGAAGTGGCTACACCTTC,CASSEGRRTTRSGYTF
many,TRBJ1-2,NA,TRBV29-1,TGCAGCGCCTTGGGGACGCGGGGGGCCAATGGCTACACCTTC,CSALGTRGANGYTF
NA,TRBJ2-7,NA,TRBV12-3/TRBV12-4,TGTGCCAGCAGTTTACGGAGCCCCTACGAGCAGTACTTC,CASSLRSPYEQYF
NA,TRBJ1-2,NA,TRBV10-3,TGTGCCATCAGAGAAGGTTTGACAGAAAACTATGGCTACACCTTC,CAIREGLTENYGYTF
many,TRBJ1-1,NA,TRBV5-1,TGCGCCAGCAGCTTCTGGTCAGGCAACACTGAAGCTTTCTTT,CASSFWSGNTEAFF
many,TRBJ1-5,TRBD1,TRBV20-1,TGCAGTGCTAGAGAGAACAGGGGGCCTAGCCAGCCCCAGCATTTT,CSARENRGPSQPQHF
few,TRBJ2-2,TRBD1,TRBV5-1,TGCGCCAGCAGCATATTTACAGGGGGCGCGGACACCGGGGAGCTGTTTTTT,CASSIFTGGADTGELFF
few,TRBJ1-1,NA,TRBV6-2/TRBV6-3,TGTGCCAGCAGTTACCGGTTGAGGGAGGCTGAAGCTTTCTTT,CASSYRLREAEAFF
many,TRBJ2-1,TRBD1,TRBV28,TGTGCCAGCAGCCACAGGGGGCGCAATGAGCAGTTCTTC,CASSHRGRNEQFF
many,TRBJ1-5,NA,TRBV6-1,TGTGCCAGCAGTGTTCCACAGGGAGTTAGCAATCAGCCCCAGCATTTT,CASSVPQGVSNQPQHF
few,TRBJ1-5,NA,TRBV14,TGTGCCAGCAGCCAAGATTTGGTCCGGCCTGATAGCAATCAGCCCCAGCATTTT,CASSQDLVRPDSNQPQHF
many,TRBJ1-2,NA,TRBV6-6,TGTGCCAGCAGTTACGGACAGCAAGCCTATGGCTACACCTTC,CASSYGQQAYGYTF
many,TRBJ2-7,NA,TRBV9,TGTGCCAGCAGCGTAGTAGGAGGGAACAGCGAGCAGTACTTC,CASSVVGGNSEQYF
many,TRBJ2-7,NA,TRBV28,TGTGCCAGCCGGAGTCAGGTCTACGAGCAGTACTTC,CASRSQVYEQYF
many,TRBJ2-7,NA,TRBV6-2/TRBV6-3,TGTGCCAGCAGTCTACCAAACAGGGTATGGCGAGTCTACGAGCAGTACTTC,CASSLPNRVWRVYEQYF
many,TRBJ2-7,TRBD2,TRBV30,TGTGCCTGGGCCCCGGGACTAGCGAGCGAGCAGTACTTC,CAWAPGLASEQYF
many,TRBJ1-4,NA,TRBV29-1,TGCAGCGCGATAGGGGCAGAGGAAAAACTGTTTTTT,CSAIGAEEKLFF
NA,TRBJ2-5,TRBD1,TRBV20-1,TGCAGTGCAAAGCCCCTGACAGGGGTCGAGACCCAGTACTTC,CSAKPLTGVETQYF
few,TRBJ2-3,TRBD2,TRBV27,TGTGCCAGCAGTTTTGGACTAGCGGGGGGGCCCACAGATACGCAGTATTTT,CASSFGLAGGPTDTQYF
many,TRBJ1-6,TRBD1,TRBV2,TGTGCCGGCTCTTTTCGACAGGGGCTTTCACCCCTCCACTTT,CAGSFRQGLSPLHF
NA,TRBJ2-7,NA,TRBV11-1,TGTGCCAGCAGCTTAGCCAGCCGACTCGACCGGGTGCAGTACTTC,CASSLASRLDRVQYF
NA,TRBJ2-2,NA,TRBV20-1,TGCAGTGCTAGAGATTTGGCTAGCGTTCCCGGGGAGCTGTTTTTT,CSARDLASVPGELFF
many,TRBJ2-1,TRBD1,TRBV12-3/TRBV12-4,TGTGCCAGCAGACCCGGGACAGGGGGCGCAGGGCAGTTCTTC,CASRPGTGGAGQFF
many,TRBJ2-1,TRBD2,TRBV29-1,TGCAGCGTTACGGGACTAGCGGGGTTGGATGAGCAGTTCTTC,CSVTGLAGLDEQFF
few,TRBJ2-4,NA,TRBV30,TGTGCCTGGAGTCAGGGTTTGGCCAAAAACATTCAGTACTTC,CAWSQGLAKNIQYF
NA,TRBJ1-5,NA,TRBV2,TGCGCCAGCAGTGAAGCCGGGGAAAATCAGCCCCAGCATTTT,CASSEAGENQPQHF
NA,TRBJ2-1,NA,TRBV12-3/TRBV12-4,TGTGCCAGCAGTCTAACAGGGCCTGAGCAGTTCTTC,CASSLTGPEQFF
NA,TRBJ2-7,NA,TRBV7-2,TGTGCCAGCAGCTTACTAGGACCCGACGAGCAGTACTTC,CASSLLGPDEQYF
NA,TRBJ1-6,TRBD1,TRBV5-1,TGCGCCAGCAGCCTAACCTTACAGGGGGATAATTCACCCCTCCACTTT,CASSLTLQGDNSPLHF
many,TRBJ2-7,NA,TRBV5-1,TGCGCCAGCAGCTTGACAGCCCTCTCCTACGAGCAGTACTTC,CASSLTALSYEQYF
NA,TRBJ2-2,TRBD1,TRBV6-1,TGTGCCAGCAGTGAACGGGACAGCTTTTTGAACACCGGGGAGCTGTTTTTT,CASSERDSFLNTGELFF
NA,TRBJ1-1,NA,TRBV2,TGTGCCAGCACCAGGAGCGGGCCGAGAACTGAAGCTTTCTTT,CASTRSGPRTEAFF
NA,TRBJ1-6,NA,TRBV7-2,TGTGCCAGCAGCTTTGCCGAGGGCGGATTCCTCCACTTT,CASSFAEGGFLHF
many,TRBJ2-1,TRBD2,TRBV2,TGTGCCAGCATGGGACTAGCGGGGACCTACAATGAGCAGTTCTTC,CASMGLAGTYNEQFF
NA,TRBJ2-1,NA,TRBV5-1,TGCGCCAGCAGCTCGTCTCTAGTGGCCAATGAGCAGTTCTTC,CASSSSLVANEQFF
many,TRBJ2-7,TRBD1,TRBV9,TGTGCCAGCAGCGTAGCGGGACAGGGGGCCTACGAGCAGTACTTC,CASSVAGQGAYEQYF
many,TRBJ2-7,TRBD1,TRBV7-3,TGTGCCAGCAGCCCACAGGGGGGACCCTACGAGCAGTACTTC,CASSPQGGPYEQYF
NA,TRBJ2-1,TRBD2,TRBV4-3,TGCGCCAGCAGCCAATATAGCGGGGGGAGCTCCTACAATGAGCACTTCTTC,CASSQYSGGSSYNEHFF
NA,TRBJ1-1,TRBD1,TRBV12-3/TRBV12-4,TGTGCCAGCAGTCGGCTCGGACAGGGTTACGAAGCTTTCTTT,CASSRLGQGYEAFF
NA,TRBJ2-1,NA,TRBV20-1,TGCAGTGCTAGAGATCAGCCTAGCGCCAATGAGCAGTTCTTC,CSARDQPSANEQFF
many,TRBJ2-7,TRBD2,TRBV20-1,TGCAGTGCTAGGGGGATAGTCGGGACTAGCTTATACGAGCAGTACTTC,CSARGIVGTSLYEQYF
many,TRBJ2-6,NA,TRBV2,TGTGCCAGCAGTCCCCTGGAGGGTGGAAGCTCTGGGGCCAACGTCCTGACTTTC,CASSPLEGGSSGANVLTF
NA,TRBJ1-5,NA,TRBV7-8,TGTGCCAGCAGCTTAGCGGGTGGGGGGTATAGCAATCAGCCCCAGCATTTT,CASSLAGGGYSNQPQHF
many,TRBJ2-5,TRBD1,TRBV5-1,TGCGCCAGCAGTGAAGGACAGGGGGCTCAGTACTTC,CASSEGQGAQYF
NA,TRBJ2-7,NA,TRBV12-3/TRBV12-4,TGTGCCAGCAGTTTATATAGGGGGGAAAAACTGTTCTCCTACGAGCAGTACTTC,CASSLYRGEKLFSYEQYF
NA,TRBJ2-5,NA,TRBV4-2,TGTGCCAGCCTCGGCAGCCCCCAAGAGACCCAGTACTTC,CASLGSPQETQYF
NA,TRBJ2-5,NA,TRBV4-1,TGCGCCAGCAGCCAAGACCCGGGGGCACAAGAGACCCAGTACTTC,CASSQDPGAQETQYF
many,TRBJ1-2,TRBD1,TRBV4-1,TGCGCCAGCAGCCTCTCCGGGACAGGGTCCATCGACGATGGCTACACCTTC,CASSLSGTGSIDDGYTF
many,TRBJ2-7,TRBD1,TRBV30,TGTGCCTGGACCCCTCCGGGACAGGGTTACGAGCAGTACTTC,CAWTPPGQGYEQYF
NA,TRBJ1-4,NA,TRBV6-6,TGTGCCAGCAGTCGACTCCGAGGTGGTGAAAAACTGTTTTTT,CASSRLRGGEKLFF
many,TRBJ2-1,TRBD1,TRBV11-3,TGTGCCAGCAGCTTAGCCTCCGGGACAGGTCCCTACAATGAGCAGTTCTTC,CASSLASGTGPYNEQFF